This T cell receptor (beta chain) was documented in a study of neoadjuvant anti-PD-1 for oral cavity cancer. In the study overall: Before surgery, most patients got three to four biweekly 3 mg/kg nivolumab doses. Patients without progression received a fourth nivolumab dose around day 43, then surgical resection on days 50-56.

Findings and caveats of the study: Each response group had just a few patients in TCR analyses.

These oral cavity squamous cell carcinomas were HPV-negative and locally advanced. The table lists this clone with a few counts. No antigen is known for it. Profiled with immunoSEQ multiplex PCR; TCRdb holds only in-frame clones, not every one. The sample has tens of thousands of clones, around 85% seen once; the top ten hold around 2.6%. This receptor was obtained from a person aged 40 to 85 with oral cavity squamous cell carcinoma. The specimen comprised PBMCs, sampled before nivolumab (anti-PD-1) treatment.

This CDR3 is CASSQSPERTNEKLFF. The CDR3 nucleotides read TGCGCCAGCAGTCAATCTCCCGAGCGTACTAATGAAAAACTGTTTTTT. The chain couples TRBV23-1 to TRBJ1-4; D remains ambiguous. TRBV23-1 counts as an open reading frame of uncertain function. There are 16 residues in the CDR3. V shed 0 bases and J shed 2 bases, with 10 bases lying between them.